This T cell receptor beta chain came from a study of shared clonotypes between healthy human individuals. From germline, CDR1 is SGHTA and CDR2 FQGTGA. With V trimmed by 5 bases and J by 3 bases, 22 bases remained unmatched. The CDR3 runs to 21 residues. Among the donors, all were Caucasian adults who lived in Nashville, Tennessee. Deep was the level at which the assay was run. Ten immunoSEQ deep assay plates were used to sequence the DNA of unsorted PBMCs. Original processing notes: With immunoSEQ giving junction-only sequences and no quality scores, filtering differed. Libraries were prepared by immunoSEQ multiplex PCR; TCRdb keeps only in-frame clonotypes and omits some of them. From that table come the V and J calls and clone size; the DNA was used to work out D and trimming. This table has about 490,000 clones, roughly 80% appearing once.

Specimen: PBMCs. The sequence was collected from a woman aged 40 to 55 in good health. Some clones in this sample may be carry-over from other donors' samples. V is TRBV7-3 and J is TRBJ2-2, with 9 bases identical to TRBD2. CDR3 sequence (DNA): TGTGCCAGCAGCACCCAGAGGCTGGGACTAGCACGGTGGAATTACACCGGGGAGCTGTTTTTT. Protein: CASSTQRLGLARWNYTGELFF.